A selection of T cell receptor beta chains follows, all from one sample in a study of beta chain features in type 1 diabetes. Clones were sequenced by immunoSEQ multiplex PCR, and TCRdb holds only the in-frame ones, with some missing. The table shows about 360,000 clones, with roughly an eighth occurring only once. Input material: naive CD4+ T cells from blood. The receptors shown here come from a man aged 18 to 35 in good health. Both conserved end residues are part of each CDR3. Fields, in order: D gene, V gene, clone size, J gene, CDR3 DNA, CDR3 protein. A D gene is named only where the DNA matches it firmly. The listing skips clone size in some rows; elsewhere it reads once, few, many or a size class.

D: TRBD2; V: TRBV4-2; size: NA; J: TRBJ2-7; DNA: TGTGCCAGCAGCCAAGACCTTCTAAGGACTAGCGGTTCCTACGAGCAGTACTTC; CDR3: CASSQDLLRTSGSYEQYF
D: NA; V: TRBV28; size: NA; J: TRBJ1-1; DNA: TGTGCCAGCAGCCCACAGTCAGGGCCGATCACTGAAGCTTTCTTT; CDR3: CASSPQSGPITEAFF
D: TRBD1; V: TRBV29-1; size: NA; J: TRBJ1-1; DNA: TGCAGCGTCGTGGGACAGAGACTGAACACTGAAGCTTTCTTT; CDR3: CSVVGQRLNTEAFF
D: TRBD1; V: TRBV5-1; size: NA; J: TRBJ2-2; DNA: TGCGCCAGCAGCGAGGGACAGGGGGCCGGGGAGCTGTTTTTT; CDR3: CASSEGQGAGELFF
D: TRBD2; V: TRBV7-3; size: NA; J: TRBJ2-1; DNA: TGTGCCAGCAGCTTGGGACTAGCGGGATACTACAATGAGCAGTTCTTC; CDR3: CASSLGLAGYYNEQFF
D: TRBD2; V: TRBV30; size: NA; J: TRBJ2-7; DNA: TGTGCCTGGAGTGTACTCGGGGGGGCGGGCGAGCAGTACTTC; CDR3: CAWSVLGGAGEQYF
D: TRBD1; V: TRBV10-3; size: few; J: TRBJ1-5; DNA: TGTGCCATCAGTGAGCGGACAGGGGTGAATCAGCCCCAGCATTTT; CDR3: CAISERTGVNQPQHF
D: TRBD1; V: TRBV27; size: NA; J: TRBJ2-3; DNA: TGTGCCAGCAGAAACCGACAGGGAAGCACAGATACGCAGTATTTT; CDR3: CASRNRQGSTDTQYF
D: TRBD2; V: TRBV28; size: few; J: TRBJ2-7; DNA: TGTGCTTGGGGAGGGCGGCCCTACGAGCAGTACTTC; CDR3: CAWGGRPYEQYF
D: NA; V: TRBV30; size: NA; J: TRBJ1-5; DNA: TGTGCCTGGAGTGGGGGGCGACTCCAGCCCCAGCATTTT; CDR3: CAWSGGRLQPQHF
D: TRBD1; V: TRBV27; size: NA; J: TRBJ1-2; DNA: TGTGCCAGCAGTTTACGACAGGGGTTCTATGGCTACACCTTC; CDR3: CASSLRQGFYGYTF
D: NA; V: TRBV5-6; size: NA; J: TRBJ2-7; DNA: TGTGCCAGCAGCTTGGGCTTGGGGGGGGGCACCTACGAGCAGTACTTC; CDR3: CASSLGLGGGTYEQYF
D: NA; V: TRBV5-6; size: few; J: TRBJ2-7; DNA: TGTGCCAGCAGCCTCCTCGGGGAGCAGTACTTC; CDR3: CASSLLGEQYF
D: TRBD1; V: TRBV6-4; size: few; J: TRBJ2-1; DNA: TGTGCCAGCAGTGACTCGGGGACAGGAGGTATTGAGCAGTTCTTC; CDR3: CASSDSGTGGIEQFF
D: NA; V: TRBV29-1; size: NA; J: TRBJ2-7; DNA: TGCAGCGTTGGAGACTACCCCTACGAGCAGTACTTC; CDR3: CSVGDYPYEQYF
D: NA; V: TRBV25-1; size: NA; J: TRBJ1-2; DNA: TGTGCCAGCAGTGACTACGGGACATACTATGGCTACACCTTC; CDR3: CASSDYGTYYGYTF
D: TRBD1; V: TRBV7-2; size: few; J: TRBJ2-6; DNA: TGTGCCAGCAGCCACAGGGGACCTGGGGCCAACGTCCTGACTTTC; CDR3: CASSHRGPGANVLTF
D: TRBD2; V: TRBV30; size: NA; J: TRBJ2-1; DNA: TGTGCCTGGAGTCCGGGACTAGCCCTGAACAATGAGCAGTTCTTC; CDR3: CAWSPGLALNNEQFF
D: NA; V: TRBV25-1; size: few; J: TRBJ1-4; DNA: TGTGCCAGCAGTGAAATGTTGACAGGCTATGAAAAACTGTTTTTT; CDR3: CASSEMLTGYEKLFF
D: NA; V: TRBV29-1; size: few; J: TRBJ1-5; DNA: TGCAGCGTTGAATTACAGGGCTCCAATCAGCCCCAGCATTTT; CDR3: CSVELQGSNQPQHF
D: TRBD2; V: TRBV5-4; size: NA; J: TRBJ2-1; DNA: TGTGCCAGCAGCTCCTCCCGGGGGGTAAAGTTGAGCAATGAGCAGTTCTTC; CDR3: CASSSSRGVKLSNEQFF
D: TRBD1; V: TRBV29-1; size: few; J: TRBJ2-5; DNA: TGCAGCGTCCGACAGGGCACATACACCCAGTACTTC; CDR3: CSVRQGTYTQYF
D: TRBD1; V: TRBV10-3; size: few; J: TRBJ2-2; DNA: TGTGCCATCAGTGCCACAGGGGATCCCGGGGAGCTGTTTTTT; CDR3: CAISATGDPGELFF
D: NA; V: TRBV9; size: NA; J: TRBJ2-1; DNA: TGTGCCAGAAGTAACGGGGAGGTTAGCCACAATGAGCAGTTCTTC; CDR3: CARSNGEVSHNEQFF
D: TRBD1; V: TRBV7-9; size: few; J: TRBJ1-5; DNA: TGTGCCAGCAGCCTGGGGACAGCCTCCAGTAATCAGCCCCAGCATTTT; CDR3: CASSLGTASSNQPQHF
D: NA; V: TRBV5-6; size: NA; J: TRBJ2-3; DNA: TGTGCCAGCAGCTCTTACAGGATACACACAGATACGCAGTATTTT; CDR3: CASSSYRIHTDTQYF
D: TRBD1; V: TRBV7-9; size: NA; J: TRBJ1-1; DNA: TGTGCCAGCAGCTACCGGGACAGGGGTGAAGCTTTCTTT; CDR3: CASSYRDRGEAFF
D: NA; V: TRBV20-1; size: NA; J: TRBJ2-7; DNA: TGCAGTGCATCCAGATCCTACGAGCAGTACTTC; CDR3: CSASRSYEQYF